This T cell receptor (beta chain) appears in the sequencing data of a study of vaccination effects on CD4 cells after COVID-19. At the level of the study: Viral peptide pools were used in the ViraFEST assay to expand antigen-specific CD4+ T cells, and sequencing came afterward.

With regard to this clone: Its matching antigen is unknown.

Regarding the study as a whole: Vaccine-induced clones in healthy vaccinees cross-reacted with common cold coronaviruses in only 1 of 255 cases. Among infection- and vaccine-induced clones, marked clonal contraction occurred late after vaccination.

This CDR3 has 12 amino acids. The germline gives CDR1 MGHDK, CDR2 SYGVNS. V shed 7 bases and J shed 15 bases, with 16 bases lying between them. Generated by immunoSEQ multiplex PCR, the TCRdb table keeps only in-frame clones and is missing some. The top ten hold 4.3% of the sample, which has approximately 57,000 clones, under 85% seen once. Subsequent to a culture period of under 11 days, CD4+ T cells were isolated. Two doses of BNT162b2 or mRNA-1273 vaccine were administered to participants. The J gene is TRBJ2-6, the V gene TRBV25-1; D may be TRBD2 (7 bases). Sequencing used CD4+ T cells from PBMCs cultured without peptide, obtained after COVID-19 vaccination. The sequence came from a human donor who received a COVID-19 vaccine. The CDR3, as DNA: TGTGCCAGCACGGGGGGCCGGGGAGACCTGACTTTC. This sequence encodes CASTGGRGDLTF.